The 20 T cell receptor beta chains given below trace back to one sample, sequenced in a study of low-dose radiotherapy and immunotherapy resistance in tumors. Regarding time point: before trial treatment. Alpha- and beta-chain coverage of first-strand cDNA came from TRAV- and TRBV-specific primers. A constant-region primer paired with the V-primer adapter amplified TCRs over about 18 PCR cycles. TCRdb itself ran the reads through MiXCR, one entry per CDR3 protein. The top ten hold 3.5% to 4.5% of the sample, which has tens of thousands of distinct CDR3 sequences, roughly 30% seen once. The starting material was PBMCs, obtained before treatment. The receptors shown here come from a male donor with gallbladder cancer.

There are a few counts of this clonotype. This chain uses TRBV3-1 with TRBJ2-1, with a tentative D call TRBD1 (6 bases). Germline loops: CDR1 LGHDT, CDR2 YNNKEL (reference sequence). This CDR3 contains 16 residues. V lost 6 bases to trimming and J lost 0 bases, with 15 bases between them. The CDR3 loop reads CASSRGGLSSYNEQFF. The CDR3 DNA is TGTGCCAGCAGTCGAGGGGGTTTAAGCTCCTACAATGAGCAGTTCTTC.

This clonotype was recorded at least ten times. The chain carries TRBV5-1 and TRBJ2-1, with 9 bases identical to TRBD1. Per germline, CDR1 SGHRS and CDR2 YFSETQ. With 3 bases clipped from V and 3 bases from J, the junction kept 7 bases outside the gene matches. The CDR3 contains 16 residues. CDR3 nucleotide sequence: TGCGCCAGCAGCTGGACGGGACAGGGAAGCTACAATGAGCAGTTCTTC. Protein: CASSWTGQGSYNEQFF.

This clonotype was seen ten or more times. CDR3 DNA sequence: TGTGCCAGCAGCTTATCGAACACCGGGGAGCTGTTTTTT. Encoded protein: CASSLSNTGELFF. The chain is built from TRBV7-2 and TRBJ2-2; no clear D. Per the germline V gene, CDR1 is SGHTA and CDR2 is FQGNSA. The CDR3 is 13 residues long. Between the trimmed V and J ends, which lost 2 bases and 0 bases, there was a span of 1 base.

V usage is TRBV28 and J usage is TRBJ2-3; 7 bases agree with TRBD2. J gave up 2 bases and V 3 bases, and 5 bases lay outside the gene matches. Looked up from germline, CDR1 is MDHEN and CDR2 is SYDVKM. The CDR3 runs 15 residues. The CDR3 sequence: CASSFAGAYTDTQYF. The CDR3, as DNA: TGTGCCAGCAGTTTTGCGGGAGCCTACACAGATACGCAGTATTTT.

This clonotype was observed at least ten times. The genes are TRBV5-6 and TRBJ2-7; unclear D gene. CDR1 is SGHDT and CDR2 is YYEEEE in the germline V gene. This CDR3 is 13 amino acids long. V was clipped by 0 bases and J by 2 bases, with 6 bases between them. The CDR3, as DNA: TGTGCCAGCAGCTTGGACACCCCCTACGAGCAGTACTTC. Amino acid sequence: CASSLDTPYEQYF.

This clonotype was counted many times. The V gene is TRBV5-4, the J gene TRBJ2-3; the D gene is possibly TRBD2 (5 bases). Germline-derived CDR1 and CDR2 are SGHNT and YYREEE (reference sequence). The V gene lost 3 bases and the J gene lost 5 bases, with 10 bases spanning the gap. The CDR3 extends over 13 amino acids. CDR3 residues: CASSSTSGDTQYF. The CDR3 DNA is TGTGCCAGCAGCTCGACAAGCGGAGATACGCAGTATTTT.

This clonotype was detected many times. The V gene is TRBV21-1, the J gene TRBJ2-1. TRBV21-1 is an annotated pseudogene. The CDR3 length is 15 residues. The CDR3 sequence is CASSRREPSYNEQFF. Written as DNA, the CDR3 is TGTGCCAGCAGCAGACGAGAGCCGTCCTACAATGAGCAGTTCTTC.

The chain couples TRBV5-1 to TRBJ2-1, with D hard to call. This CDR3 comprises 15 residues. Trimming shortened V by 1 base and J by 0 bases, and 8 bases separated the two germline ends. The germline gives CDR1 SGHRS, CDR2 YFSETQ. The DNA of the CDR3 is TGCGCCAGCAGCTTGTCGGGCTTCTCCTACAATGAGCAGTTCTTC. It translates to CASSLSGFSYNEQFF.

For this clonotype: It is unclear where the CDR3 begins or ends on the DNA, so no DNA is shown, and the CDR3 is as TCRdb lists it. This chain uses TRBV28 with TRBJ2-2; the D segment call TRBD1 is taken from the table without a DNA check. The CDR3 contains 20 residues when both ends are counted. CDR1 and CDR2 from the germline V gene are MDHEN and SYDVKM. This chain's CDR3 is CASNRAGANTGELFFFFFFF.

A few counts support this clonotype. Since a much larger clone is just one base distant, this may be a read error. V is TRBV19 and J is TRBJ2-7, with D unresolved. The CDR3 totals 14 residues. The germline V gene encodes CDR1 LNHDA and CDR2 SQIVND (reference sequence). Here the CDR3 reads CASSMAAYSYERYF. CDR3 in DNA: TGTGCCAGTAGTATGGCAGCTTACTCCTACGAGCGGTACTTC. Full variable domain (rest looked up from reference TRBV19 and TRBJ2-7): DGGITQSPKYLFRKEGQNVTLSCEQNLNHDAMYWYRQDPGQGLRLIYYSQIVNDFQKGDIAEGYSVSREKKESFPLTVTSAQKNPTAFYLCASSMAAYSYERYFGPGTRLTVT.

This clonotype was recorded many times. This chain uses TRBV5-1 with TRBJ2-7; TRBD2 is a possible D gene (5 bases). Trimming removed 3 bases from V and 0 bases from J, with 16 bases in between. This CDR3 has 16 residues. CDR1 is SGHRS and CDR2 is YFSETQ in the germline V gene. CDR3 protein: CASSSRHAGGSYEQYF. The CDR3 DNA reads TGCGCCAGCAGCTCCCGCCACGCGGGTGGCTCCTACGAGCAGTACTTC.

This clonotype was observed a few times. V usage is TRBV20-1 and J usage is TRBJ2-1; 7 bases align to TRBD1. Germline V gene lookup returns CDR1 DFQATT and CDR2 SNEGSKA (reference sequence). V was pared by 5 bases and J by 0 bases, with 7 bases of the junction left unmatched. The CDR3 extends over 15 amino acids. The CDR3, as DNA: TGCAGTGCTGGGACAGTTGAATACTCCTACAATGAGCAGTTCTTC. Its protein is CSAGTVEYSYNEQFF.

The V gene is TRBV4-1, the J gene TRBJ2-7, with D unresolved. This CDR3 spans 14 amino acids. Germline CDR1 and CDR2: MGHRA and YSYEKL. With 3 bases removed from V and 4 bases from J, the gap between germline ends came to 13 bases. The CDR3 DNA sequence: TGCGCCAGCAGCCACGTCTCGGTAAAATACGAGCAGTACTTC. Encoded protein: CASSHVSVKYEQYF.

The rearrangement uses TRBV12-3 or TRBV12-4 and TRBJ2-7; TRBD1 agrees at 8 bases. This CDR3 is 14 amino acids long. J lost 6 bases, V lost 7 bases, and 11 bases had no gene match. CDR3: CASNAGGAVSEQYF. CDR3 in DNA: TGTGCCAGCAATGCAGGGGGCGCGGTATCCGAGCAGTACTTC.

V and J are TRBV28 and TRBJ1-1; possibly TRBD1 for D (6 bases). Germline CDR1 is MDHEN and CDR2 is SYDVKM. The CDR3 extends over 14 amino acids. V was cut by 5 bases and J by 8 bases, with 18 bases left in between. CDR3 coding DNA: TGTGCCAGCAGTACTGACGGACAGACACGAGAAGCTTTCTTT. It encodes CASSTDGQTREAFF. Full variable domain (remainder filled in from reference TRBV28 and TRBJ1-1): DVKVTQSSRYLVKRTGEKVFLECVQDMDHENMFWYRQDPGLGLRLIYFSYDVKMKEKGDIPEGYSVSREKKERFSLILESASTNQTSMYLCASSTDGQTREAFFGQGTRLTVV.

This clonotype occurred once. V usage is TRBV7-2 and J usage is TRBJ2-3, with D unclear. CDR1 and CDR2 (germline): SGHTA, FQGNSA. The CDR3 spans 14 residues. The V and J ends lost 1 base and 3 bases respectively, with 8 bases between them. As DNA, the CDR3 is TGTGCCAGCAGCTTAGAACTTATGACAGATACGCAGTATTTT. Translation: CASSLELMTDTQYF.

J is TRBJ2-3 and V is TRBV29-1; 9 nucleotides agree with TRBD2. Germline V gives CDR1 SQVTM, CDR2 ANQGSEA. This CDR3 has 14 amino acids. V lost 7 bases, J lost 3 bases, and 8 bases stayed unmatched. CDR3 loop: CSAPGLALTDTQYF. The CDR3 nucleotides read TGCAGCGCCCCGGGACTAGCCCTAACAGATACGCAGTATTTT.

CDR3 protein: CASSSYRGEGYTF. CDR3 nucleotide sequence: TGTGCCAGCAGTTCATACAGGGGGGAAGGCTACACCTTC. V usage is TRBV27 and J usage is TRBJ1-2; TRBD1 aligns across 8 bases. V was pared by 4 bases and J by 8 bases, with 6 bases of the junction left unmatched. The CDR3 contains 13 residues. Germline CDR1 MNHEY, CDR2 SMNVEV (reference sequence).

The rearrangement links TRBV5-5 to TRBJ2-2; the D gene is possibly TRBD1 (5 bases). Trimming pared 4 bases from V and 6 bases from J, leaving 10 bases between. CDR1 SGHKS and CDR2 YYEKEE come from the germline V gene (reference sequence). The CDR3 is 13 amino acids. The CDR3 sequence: CASSPRASGELFF. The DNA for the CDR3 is TGTGCCAGCAGCCCCAGGGCATCCGGGGAGCTGTTTTTT.

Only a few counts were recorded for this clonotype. DNA of the CDR3: TGTGCCAGCATCCGGGACAGGGGTCGCAATCAGCCCCAGCATTTT. It yields the protein CASIRDRGRNQPQHF. The rearrangement joins TRBV6-6 to TRBJ1-5; 10 positions match TRBD1. The CDR3 is 15 amino acids. J lost 2 bases, V lost 7 bases, and 5 bases had no gene match. Germline assignment: CDR1 MNHNY and CDR2 SVGAGI (reference sequence).